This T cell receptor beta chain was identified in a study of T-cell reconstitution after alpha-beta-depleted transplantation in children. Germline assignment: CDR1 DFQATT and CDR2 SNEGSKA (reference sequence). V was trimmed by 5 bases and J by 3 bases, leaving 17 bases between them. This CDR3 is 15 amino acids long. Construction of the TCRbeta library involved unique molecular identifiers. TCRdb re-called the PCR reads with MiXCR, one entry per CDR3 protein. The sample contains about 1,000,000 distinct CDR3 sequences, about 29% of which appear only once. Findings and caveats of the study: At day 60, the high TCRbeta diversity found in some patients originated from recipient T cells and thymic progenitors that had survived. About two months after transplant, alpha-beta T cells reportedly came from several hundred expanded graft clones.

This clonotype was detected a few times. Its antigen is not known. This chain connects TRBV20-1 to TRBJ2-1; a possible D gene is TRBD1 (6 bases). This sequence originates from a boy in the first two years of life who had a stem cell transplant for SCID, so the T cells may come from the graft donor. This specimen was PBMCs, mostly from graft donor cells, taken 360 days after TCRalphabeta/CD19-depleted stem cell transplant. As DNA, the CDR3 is TGCAGTGCTCTCGCCAGGGGCCACTACTACAATGAGCAGTTCTTC. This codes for CSALARGHYYNEQFF.